This TCR beta chain was observed in a study of T cell changes during pregnancy in multiple sclerosis (dated by TCRdb to about 2019). The study in broad terms: In women with multiple sclerosis, the researchers looked at how the T cell repertoire shifted as pregnancy progressed.

V drops 4 bases and J drops 1 base, leaving 10 bases in between. The CDR3 sequence holds 14 residues, the cysteine and phenylalanine included. The sequence is cut down to CDR3 DNA, 42 bases in frame from base 1. The germline V gene specifies KGHSH as CDR1 and LQKENI as CDR2. With regard to this clone: No antigen is known for it. No clone much larger than this one lies a single base away; base qualities are absent.

The method behind the library was the immunoSEQ multiplex PCR assay. TCRdb carries this immuneACCESS record with in-frame sequences only. Its versions omit some clonotypes, under half of them owing to an unresolved V gene in the studies checked, with the rest unexplained. This sample has 30,000 to 50,000 clones in its table, and approximately 90% of those were observed once. Together, the top ten hold around 0.5% of the sample. Here the sequenced sample was CD4+ T cells from peripheral blood mononuclear cells, taken in the first trimester of pregnancy. This receptor was identified in a female donor in good health, enrolled as a control in a pregnancy study. The chain is made from TRBV18 and TRBJ1-1; the D gene cannot be named for sure. The DNA sequence is TGTGCCAGCTCACTTTTCGATAGGAACACTGAAGCTTTCTTT. Translated, this gives CASSLFDRNTEAFF.